The T cell receptor beta chain described here comes from a study of blood T cell repertoires in COVID-19. The overall study: Donors in the United States, Italy and Spain gave samples during acute or convalescent COVID-19.

All enrollees were about 18 to 89 years old and from some 24 US areas. Trimming removed 0 bases from V and 8 bases from J; junction bases left unmatched: 7. This CDR3 has 15 residues. Germline CDR1 MNHEY, CDR2 SVGAGI. Authors' processing steps: Estimated nucleated cell counts came from reference gene primer amplification. Clones were read by immunoSEQ multiplex PCR, and TCRdb kept only the in-frame ones, dropping some. The DNA gave D and trimming, while V, J and clone size come from that table. Counted here are 170,000 or so clones, 87% occurring once; the ten biggest clones make up 7% to 8%. Input material: PBMCs or T cells enriched from blood (not recorded which). This receptor was identified in a woman aged 50 to 60 who had recovered from COVID-19. The rearrangement uses TRBV6-5 and TRBJ1-5, with 7 nucleotides matching TRBD1. For the CDR3, the DNA is TGTGCCAGCAGTTACTCAGGACAGGCCCCGGAGCCCCAGCATTTT. This translates into CASSYSGQAPEPQHF.